This TCR beta chain was found in a study of blood T cell repertoires in COVID-19. About the research overall: Sites across the United States, Italy and Spain contributed samples from acute and convalescent COVID-19.

The V and J ends lost 7 bases and 5 bases, in that order; junction bases with no gene match: 19. Germline V CDR1 and CDR2: MRHNA, SNTAGT. The CDR3 runs 18 residues. TCRdb's copy holds only in-frame clones and misses some; the assay was immunoSEQ multiplex PCR. The sample includes tens of thousands of clones, roughly 81% of them seen just once. The V gene is TRBV6-4, the J gene TRBJ2-5; 10 bases agree with TRBD1. The sequencing sample was made of peripheral blood. The clonotype was recovered from a woman in her 70s in a cohort sampled during active COVID-19. CDR3 nucleotide sequence: TGTGCCAGCACTCCGAGGGGGACAGGGGACGGTTTTGGGGAGACCCAGTACTTC. Protein sequence: CASTPRGTGDGFGETQYF.